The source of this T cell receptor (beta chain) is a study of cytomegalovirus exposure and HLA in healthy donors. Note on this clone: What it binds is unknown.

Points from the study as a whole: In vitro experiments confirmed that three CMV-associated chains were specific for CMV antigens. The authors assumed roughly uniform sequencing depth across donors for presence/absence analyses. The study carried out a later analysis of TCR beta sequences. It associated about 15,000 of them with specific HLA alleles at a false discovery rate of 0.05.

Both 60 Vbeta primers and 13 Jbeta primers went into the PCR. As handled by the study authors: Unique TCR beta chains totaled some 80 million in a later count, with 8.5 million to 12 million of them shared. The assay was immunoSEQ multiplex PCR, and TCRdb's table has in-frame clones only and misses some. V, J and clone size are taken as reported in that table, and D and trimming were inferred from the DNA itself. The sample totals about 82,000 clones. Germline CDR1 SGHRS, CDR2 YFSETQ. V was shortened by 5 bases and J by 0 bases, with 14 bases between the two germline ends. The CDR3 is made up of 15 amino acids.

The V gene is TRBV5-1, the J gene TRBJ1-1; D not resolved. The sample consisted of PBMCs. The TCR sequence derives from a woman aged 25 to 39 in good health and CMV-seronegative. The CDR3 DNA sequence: TGCGCCAGCAGATCACCAACCACAGTGAACACTGAAGCTTTCTTT. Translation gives CASRSPTTVNTEAFF.